The present TCR beta chain was sequenced within a study of blood T cell repertoires in COVID-19. Whole-study context: Samples came from the United States, Italy and Spain, spanning acute and convalescent COVID-19. Sources were T cells, B-cell-depleted T cells, or PBMCs; the material itself was cDNA or gDNA.

Per the original methods: Scientists estimated how many nucleated cells there were by amplifying reference gene primers. Assay used: immunoSEQ multiplex PCR; TCRdb lists only in-frame clones, some missing. V and J calls and clone size follow that table, whereas D and trimming were derived from the DNA. The data contain 35,000 to 40,000 clones, approximately 81% of them seen just once; the ten biggest clones take up under 2%. This CDR3 comprises 15 residues. Germline CDR1 MGHDK, CDR2 SYGVNS. V dropped 3 bases and J dropped 1; count of bases not matched to a gene: 4. Seattle's cohort entered during active infection and was followed longitudinally.

The TCR originated in a man aged 55 to 70 with COVID-19, enrolled during active disease. The sequenced sample was peripheral blood. The rearrangement links TRBV25-1 to TRBJ2-7, with 9 bases lining up with TRBD1. The CDR3 bases are TGTGCCAGCAGTGAGTCAGGGACAGGGTCCTACGAGCAGTACTTC. Encoded protein: CASSESGTGSYEQYF.